Shown below are 3 T cell receptor beta chains from a single sample sequenced in a study of naive and memory T cell subsets. General study findings and limits: Especially in CD8 cells, naive repertoires contained a few larger clonotypes, possibly CD45RA-re-expressing memory cells.

The beta constant-region primer was an equimolar mix of two oligonucleotides covering TRBC1 and TRBC2. The ligated cDNA underwent four PCR rounds using SP2 and nested alpha and beta constant-region primers. Each CDR3 protein is one row after TCRdb ran MiXCR on the UMI-ligation and nested PCR reads. Counted here are about 100,000 distinct CDR3 sequences, roughly 15% occurring once; the ten biggest clones make up roughly 3.1%. The antigens for these receptors are not known. Sequenced material: naive CD8+ T cells from blood. The receptors were sampled from a human donor in good health.

This clonotype was seen a handful of times. This may be a read error, as it is one base from a much larger clone. V gene TRBV2 combines with J gene TRBJ2-7; D unclear. The length of the CDR3 is 11 residues. V was clipped by 6 bases and J by 3 bases, with 6 bases between them. Germline lookup yields CDR1 SNHLY and CDR2 FYNNEI. CDR3 residues: CASSPIYEQYF. The DNA for the CDR3 is TGTGCCAGCAGCCCTATCTACGAGCAGTACTTC.

This clonotype has ten or more counts. This CDR3 reads CASTGLANEQFF. The CDR3 nucleotides are TGTGCCAGCACGGGACTAGCTAATGAGCAGTTCTTC. The chain uses TRBV12-3 or TRBV12-4 and TRBJ2-1; 9 nucleotides agree with TRBD2. The CDR3 extends over 12 amino acids. Trimming took 7 bases from V and 7 from J; bases not matched to a gene: 2.

The chain couples TRBV19 to TRBJ2-1, with 12 positions matching TRBD2. The CDR3 has 18 amino acids. Trimming cost V 7 bases and J 3 bases; bases outside gene matches: 13. Germline V gives CDR1 LNHDA, CDR2 SQIVND (reference sequence). The DNA of the CDR3 is TGTGCCAGTACCCCCGGGGGTGGGGGACTAGCGGGCTACAATGAGCAGTTCTTC. This codes for CASTPGGGGLAGYNEQFF.